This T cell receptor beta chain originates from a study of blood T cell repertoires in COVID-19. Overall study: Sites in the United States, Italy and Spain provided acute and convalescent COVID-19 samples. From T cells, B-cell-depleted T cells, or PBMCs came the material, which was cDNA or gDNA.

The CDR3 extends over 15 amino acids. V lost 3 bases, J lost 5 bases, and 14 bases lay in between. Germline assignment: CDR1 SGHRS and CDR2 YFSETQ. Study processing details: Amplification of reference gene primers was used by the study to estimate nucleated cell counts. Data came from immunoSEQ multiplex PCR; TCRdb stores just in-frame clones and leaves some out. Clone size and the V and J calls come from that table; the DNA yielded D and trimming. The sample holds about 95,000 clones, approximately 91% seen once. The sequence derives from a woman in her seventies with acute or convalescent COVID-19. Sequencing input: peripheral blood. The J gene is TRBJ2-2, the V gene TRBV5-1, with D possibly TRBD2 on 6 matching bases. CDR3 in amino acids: CASSSHKEGTGELFF. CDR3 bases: TGCGCCAGCAGCTCCCACAAGGAGGGAACCGGGGAGCTGTTTTTT. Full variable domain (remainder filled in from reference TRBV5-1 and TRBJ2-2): KAGVTQTPRYLIKTRGQQVTLSCSPISGHRSVSWYQQTPGQGLQFLFEYFSETQRNKGNFPGRFSGRQFSNSRSEMNVSTLELGDSALYLCASSSHKEGTGELFFGEGSRLTVL.